Listed here are 15 T cell receptor beta chains from one sample, sequenced in a study of T-cell memory formation after mild COVID-19 (dated by TCRdb to the early 2020s). To prepare the library, 5' RACE was applied. Instrument on record: Illumina NovaSeq 6000. The public sequencing data were trimmed at Q25 with fastp and processed into clonotypes with MiXCR by TCRdb, which kept only in-frame beta chains. Merged by CDR3 protein, the rows form single entries marked with the most common genes and DNA. This sample comprises 390,000 or so distinct CDR3 sequences, more than 15% of them detected only once. The top ten hold 20% to 25% of the sample. Sequenced input: PBMCs or a T cell subset sorted from them (not recorded which). All receptors derive from a man aged 18-30 years who had mild COVID-19 (a few samples of this study predate the infection). The sample titles of this study are shuffled in the database, so cell type and time point are left out; the donor was told from shared clones.

This clonotype showed up just a few times. The chain couples TRBV7-2 to TRBJ2-7; 10 nucleotides agree with TRBD1. J lost 4 bases, V lost 2 bases, and 5 bases had no gene match. The length of the CDR3 is 15 residues. Germline values: CDR1 SGHTA, CDR2 FQGNSA. The CDR3 coding sequence is TGTGCCAGCAGCTTAAGGACAGGGGGAGGTTACGAGCAGTACGTC. Its translation is CASSLRTGGGYEQYV.

The chain joins TRBV7-3 to TRBJ2-1, with 8 nucleotides matching TRBD2. V shed 7 bases and J 8 bases; nucleotides not matched to a gene: 7. Germline-derived CDR1 and CDR2 are SGHTA and FQGTGA. The length of the CDR3 is 13 residues. CDR3 loop: CASTPGGGDEQFF. The CDR3 DNA sequence: TGTGCCAGCACCCCGGGGGGGGGTGATGAGCAGTTCTTC.

This clonotype turned up a few times. V is TRBV15 and J is TRBJ1-4, with D perhaps TRBD1 (6 bases). The germline CDR1 and CDR2 sequences are LNHNV and YYDKDF (reference sequence). With 0 bases removed from V and 7 bases from J, the gap between germline ends came to 12 bases. The CDR3 is 15 residues long. CDR3 in DNA: TGTGCCACCAGCAGAGACCCAGGGGCGGGTGAAAAACTGTTTTTT. This translates into CATSRDPGAGEKLFF.

The chain couples TRBV10-3 to TRBJ2-1; possibly TRBD2 for D (6 bases). The V gene lost 1 base and the J gene lost 5 bases, with 9 bases spanning the gap. The CDR3 runs to 14 residues. Germline V gene data show CDR1 as ENHRY and CDR2 as SYGVKD. CDR3: CAISEFSGNNEQFF. For the CDR3, the DNA is TGTGCCATCAGTGAGTTTAGCGGAAACAATGAGCAGTTCTTC.

This clonotype has ten or more counts. This chain joins TRBV29-1 and TRBJ2-7; D gene uncertain. Germline V gene lookup returns CDR1 SQVTM and CDR2 ANQGSEA. The CDR3 has 11 residues. With 2 bases removed from V and 4 bases from J, the gap between germline ends came to 6 bases. CDR3 sequence: CSVEIGYEQYF. The CDR3 bases are TGCAGCGTTGAAATCGGGTACGAGCAGTACTTC.

The chain uses TRBV7-9 and TRBJ2-7; D is unclear. V was pared by 1 base and J by 4 bases, with 11 bases between. The CDR3 is made up of 14 amino acids. Per the germline V gene, CDR1 is SEHNR and CDR2 is FQNEAQ (reference sequence). In DNA form, the CDR3 reads TGTGCCAGCAGCTTAGGGTACGTCGGGTACGAGCAGTACTTC. Its protein product is CASSLGYVGYEQYF.

This chain links TRBV4-2 with TRBJ1-4; TRBD1 matches at 8 bases. The CDR3 runs 18 residues. V shed 0 bases and J 7 bases; nucleotides not matched to a gene: 13. Germline V gene lookup returns CDR1 LGHNA and CDR2 YNFKEQ. Here the CDR3 reads CASSQDWGQASWGEKLFF. CDR3 DNA: TGTGCCAGCAGCCAAGACTGGGGACAGGCCTCCTGGGGTGAAAAACTGTTTTTT.

The chain has TRBV7-9 and TRBJ1-1; TRBD1 is a possible D gene (6 bases). CDR3 length equals 13 residues. Trimming shortened V by 0 bases and J by 12 bases, and 14 bases separated the two germline ends. Germline V gene lookup returns CDR1 SEHNR and CDR2 FQNEAQ (reference sequence). The CDR3 sequence: CASSLAELGHTFF. The DNA for the CDR3 is TGTGCCAGCAGCTTAGCAGAACTGGGACATACTTTCTTT.

J is TRBJ2-1 and V is TRBV7-9, with TRBD2 identical over 7 bases. With 5 bases clipped from V and 7 bases from J, the junction kept 11 bases outside the gene matches. This CDR3 is built from 15 residues. The germline V gene encodes CDR1 SEHNR and CDR2 FQNEAQ (reference sequence). The CDR3 nucleotides are TGTGCCAGCAGCCCCAGGTGGGGGGGTAGGAATGAGCAGTTCTTC. Translating gives CASSPRWGGRNEQFF.

In its sample, this clonotype was seen a few times. The rearrangement uses TRBV27 and TRBJ2-1, with D possibly being TRBD2 (6 bases). The CDR3 contains 15 residues. The germline V gene has CDR1 MNHEY and CDR2 SMNVEV (reference sequence). V was clipped by 2 bases and J by 4 bases, with 12 bases between them. Here the CDR3 reads CASSLGLAFYNEQFF. The CDR3 coding sequence is TGTGCCAGCAGTTTAGGTCTAGCGTTTTACAATGAGCAGTTCTTC.

The chain joins TRBV20-1 to TRBJ1-2; tentative D call: TRBD1 (5 bases). Germline V gene lookup returns CDR1 DFQATT and CDR2 SNEGSKA (reference sequence). V was clipped by 4 bases and J by 5 bases, with 23 bases between them. The CDR3 is 16 amino acids. The CDR3 sequence: CSAKDPGGTAQYGYTF. The CDR3 coding sequence is TGCAGTGCTAAAGACCCCGGGGGGACCGCTCAGTATGGCTACACCTTC.

This clonotype was found once. The CDR3 region is CASTAGGYEQYF. The CDR3 DNA is TGTGCCAGCACCGCGGGGGGCTACGAGCAGTACTTC. This sequence joins TRBV3-2 and TRBJ2-7; TRBD2 is the table's D call, not checked against the DNA. TRBV3-2 is recorded as a pseudogene. The CDR3 contains 12 residues.

This clonotype has just a few counts. The chain carries TRBV4-2 and TRBJ2-1, with D perhaps TRBD2 (7 bases). The V gene lost 1 base and the J gene lost 2 bases, with 12 bases spanning the gap. The CDR3 is 16 amino acids. In germline, CDR1 is LGHNA, CDR2 YNFKEQ. CDR3 DNA: TGTGCCAGCAGCCAAGTTGGGGGGGCTCCCTACAATGAGCAGTTCTTC. It codes for CASSQVGGAPYNEQFF.

This clonotype was counted only a few times. The chain joins TRBV7-2 to TRBJ2-3, with D hard to call. The CDR3 is made up of 15 amino acids. CDR1 and CDR2 from the germline V gene are SGHTA and FQGNSA. V lost 5 bases and J 2 bases, leaving 14 bases between the germline ends. The CDR3 here is CASSPFTSNTDTQYF. CDR3 nucleotides: TGTGCCAGCAGCCCTTTCACCTCCAACACAGATACGCAGTATTTT.

The V gene is TRBV6-5, the J gene TRBJ1-4; TRBD1 is a possible D gene (5 bases). Germline V lookup: CDR1 MNHEY, CDR2 SVGAGI. With 6 bases removed from V and 13 bases from J, the gap between germline ends came to 24 bases. The CDR3 covers 15 residues. The DNA for the CDR3 is TGTGCCAGCAGCCACGGGGGGACTAAAGCAACGAGACTGTTTTTT. This codes for CASSHGGTKATRLFF.